The 10 T cell receptor beta chains in this list originate from one sample, sequenced in a study of T-cell memory formation after mild COVID-19. In TCRdb, the 5' RACE reads were re-called with MiXCR into one record per CDR3 protein. This table holds 120,000 to 150,000 distinct CDR3 sequences, 5.5% to 7% found once. What was sequenced was PBMCs or a T cell subset sorted from them (not recorded which). The receptors come from an adult woman who had mild COVID-19 (a few samples of this study predate the infection). Cell type and time point are not known.

This clonotype was seen many times. The rearrangement joins TRBV19 to TRBJ1-1; the match to TRBD1 covers 12 bases. The CDR3 consists of 16 residues. The germline V gene encodes CDR1 LNHDA and CDR2 SQIVND (reference sequence). V gave up 5 bases and J gave up 7 bases; unmatched junction bases: 11. CDR3 nucleotides: TGTGCCAGTAGTCCAAGGGAGGGACAGGGGGCAGGTGAAGCTTTCTTT. Its protein is CASSPREGQGAGEAFF.

The sample holds many counts of this clonotype. The V call is TRBV5-5, the J call TRBJ2-5, with 11 positions matching TRBD2. Unmatched junction bases numbered 8, after V lost 4 bases and J lost 3 bases. The germline CDR1 and CDR2 sequences are SGHKS and YYEKEE (reference sequence). This CDR3 is 16 amino acids long. The CDR3 region has the DNA TGTGCCAGCAGCCCCCTTTCGACTAGCGGGAAAGAGACCCAGTACTTC. Amino acid sequence: CASSPLSTSGKETQYF.

The chain joins TRBV5-1 to TRBJ2-6; D gene unclear. V was pared by 4 bases and J by 0 bases, with 11 bases between. CDR1 and CDR2 (germline): SGHRS, YFSETQ. The CDR3 contains 16 residues. DNA for the CDR3: TGCGCCAGCAGCCTTCTACAGAGCTCTGGGGCCAACGTCCTGACTTTC. This codes for CASSLLQSSGANVLTF.

This clonotype occurred many times. The chain employs TRBV2 and TRBJ2-3; the match to TRBD1 covers 12 bases. The CDR3 runs to 17 residues. From germline, CDR1 is SNHLY and CDR2 FYNNEI. Unmatched junction bases numbered 12, after V lost 7 bases and J lost 4 bases. CDR3 DNA: TGTGCCAGCACCGAAGGGACAGGGGGCGCCGGGCCAGATACGCAGTATTTT. Protein sequence: CASTEGTGGAGPDTQYF.

Ten or more counts support this clonotype. For the CDR3, the DNA is TGTGCCAGCAGCGGACACAGCTCTGGAAACACCATATATTTT. Translated: CASSGHSSGNTIYF. This sequence joins TRBV7-8 and TRBJ1-3, with D perhaps matching TRBD1 (5 bases). Germline-derived CDR1 and CDR2 are SGHVS and FQNEAQ. The CDR3 runs 14 residues. V lost 5 bases, J lost 0 bases, and 8 bases lay in between.

V is TRBV6-2 or TRBV6-3 and J is TRBJ1-5, with D possibly matching TRBD1 (5 bases). Per the germline V gene, CDR1 is MNHEY and CDR2 is SVGEGT. With 2 bases removed from V and 6 bases from J, the gap between germline ends came to 17 bases. The CDR3 length is 16 residues. The CDR3 spells CASSYATDKGVQPQHF. The CDR3 nucleotides are TGTGCCAGCAGTTACGCCACGGACAAAGGGGTTCAGCCCCAGCATTTT.

The sample holds many counts of this clonotype. This chain joins TRBV5-1 and TRBJ1-5, with 8 bases identical to TRBD1. The germline gives CDR1 SGHRS, CDR2 YFSETQ. The length of the CDR3 is 15 residues. Unmatched junction bases numbered 1, after V lost 2 bases and J lost 0 bases. The CDR3 loop reads CASSFTGGSNQPQHF. The CDR3, as DNA: TGCGCCAGCAGCTTTACAGGGGGTAGCAATCAGCCCCAGCATTTT.

This clonotype was seen more than once but under ten times. V usage is TRBV19 and J usage is TRBJ1-2; possible D gene TRBD1, 6 bases. Germline V gene sequence: CDR1 LNHDA, CDR2 SQIVND (reference sequence). Deletions cut 6 bases from V and 0 bases from J, with 17 bases between. This CDR3 is 16 amino acids long. The CDR3 bases are TGTGCCAGTAGCAGACAAACAGGGTACGCTAACTATGGCTACACCTTC. Translating it yields CASSRQTGYANYGYTF.

This clonotype was recorded many times. J is TRBJ2-1 and V is TRBV5-6; 11 bases map to TRBD2. The germline gives CDR1 SGHDT, CDR2 YYEEEE. The CDR3 contains 16 residues. The V segment lost 3 bases and the J segment 4 bases; nucleotides outside the gene matches: 6. Here the CDR3 DNA reads TGTGCCAGCAGCTCGAAGAGACTAGCGGGGTACAATGAGCAGTTCTTC. Protein sequence: CASSSKRLAGYNEQFF. The complete variable domain, with remaining parts taken from reference TRBV5-6 and TRBJ2-1, reads DAGVTQSPTHLIKTRGQQVTLRCSPKSGHDTVSWYQQALGQGPQFIFQYYEEEERQRGNFPDRFSGHQFPNYSSELNVNALLLGDSALYLCASSSKRLAGYNEQFFGPGTRLTVL.

This clonotype showed up just a few times. The gene calls are TRBV3-1 and TRBJ2-3; D uncertain. The germline gives CDR1 LGHDT, CDR2 YNNKEL (reference sequence). V lost 0 bases, J lost 6 bases, and 13 bases lay in between. There are 15 residues in the CDR3. The CDR3 DNA reads as TGTGCCAGCAGCCAAGACTCAACGGTCCGGGATACGCAGTATTTT. Amino acid sequence: CASSQDSTVRDTQYF.